The next 20 T cell receptor beta chains were all read from a single sample in a study of OX40 agonist ivuxolimab in advanced cancers. TCRdb's table, derived via immunoSEQ multiplex PCR, lists solely in-frame clones and lacks some. The sample has tens of thousands of clones, more than 70% seen once. Sequenced here: CD4+ or CD8+ T cells sorted from blood, sampled in a trial of the OX40 agonist ivuxolimab. The receptors originated from an adult with an advanced solid tumor such as melanoma, head and neck, liver or kidney cancer.

The sample holds a few counts of this clone. The chain has TRBV2 and TRBJ2-5; 11 nucleotides match TRBD2. CDR3 length: 13 amino acids. The V gene's germline CDR1 is SNHLY and CDR2 FYNNEI. V was clipped by 6 bases and J by 13 bases; unmatched bases: 10. This CDR3 reads CASRRLAGGAGYF. As DNA, the CDR3 is TGTGCCAGCAGAAGGCTAGCGGGGGGTGCCGGGTACTTC. Supplemented by reference TRBV2 and TRBJ2-5, the full variable domain reads EPEVTQTPSHQVTQMGQEVILRCVPISNHLYFYWYRQILGQKVEFLVSFYNNEISEKSEIFDDQFSVERPDGSNFTLKIRSTKLEDSAMYFCASRRLAGGAGYFGPGTRLLVL.

The V and J genes are TRBV27 and TRBJ1-4; D is undetermined. CDR1 and CDR2 from the germline V gene are MNHEY and SMNVEV (reference sequence). The CDR3 is 12 residues long. With 6 bases removed from V and 7 bases from J, the gap between germline ends came to 9 bases. CDR3 in amino acids: CASRNWREKLFF. As DNA, the CDR3 is TGTGCCAGCAGAAATTGGCGTGAAAAACTGTTTTTT.

The rearrangement uses TRBV2 and TRBJ2-7; D perhaps matches TRBD2 (7 bases). CDR1 and CDR2 from the germline V gene are SNHLY and FYNNEI. V was shortened by 6 bases and J by 3 bases, with 18 bases between the two germline ends. This CDR3 has 15 residues. The CDR3 loop is CASSQGGGGRYEQYF. The CDR3 DNA is TGTGCCAGCAGCCAAGGGGGGGGTGGCCGCTACGAGCAGTACTTC.

This clone has only one observation. The chain recombines TRBV7-9 with TRBJ1-1, with TRBD1 matching 11 bases. V gave up 5 bases and J gave up 6 bases; unmatched junction bases: 8. The CDR3 sequence is 15 residues long. CDR1 and CDR2 (germline): SEHNR, FQNEAQ (reference sequence). The CDR3 DNA reads TGTGCCAGCAGCCACAGTGGACAGGGGGCATCTGAAGCTTTCTTT. This gives the protein CASSHSGQGASEAFF.

The J gene is TRBJ2-1, the V gene TRBV7-3; the match to TRBD2 covers 10 bases. Per germline, CDR1 SGHTA and CDR2 FQGTGA. J was trimmed by 8 bases and V by 5 bases; bases with no gene match: 9. The length of the CDR3 is 15 residues. Written as DNA, the CDR3 is TGTGCCAGCAGCCCCTTAGCGGGAGGTCGGGATGAGCAGTTCTTC. This gives the protein CASSPLAGGRDEQFF.

The J gene is TRBJ2-7, the V gene TRBV28, with TRBD1 matching over 9 bases. J was trimmed by 2 bases and V by 6 bases; bases with no gene match: 11. Germline CDR1 is MDHEN and CDR2 is SYDVKM. The CDR3 runs 16 residues. The CDR3 loop is CASSLPAGQGTYEQYF. The CDR3 DNA sequence: TGTGCCAGCAGCCTCCCGGCGGGACAGGGAACCTACGAGCAGTACTTC.

V is TRBV2 and J is TRBJ2-7, with 7 bases lining up with TRBD1. Germline trimming cut 7 bases from V and 13 bases from J; bases unmatched to any gene: 22. Germline CDR1 is SNHLY and CDR2 is FYNNEI. This CDR3 is built from 15 residues. The CDR3 bases are TGTGCCAGCACTCTTAGCCTCTCTTCTACAGGGGATCATTACTTC. Its protein is CASTLSLSSTGDHYF. Supplemented by reference TRBV2 and TRBJ2-7, the full variable domain reads EPEVTQTPSHQVTQMGQEVILRCVPISNHLYFYWYRQILGQKVEFLVSFYNNEISEKSEIFDDQFSVERPDGSNFTLKIRSTKLEDSAMYFCASTLSLSSTGDHYFGPGTRLTVT.

This sequence joins TRBV29-1 and TRBJ2-7, with 7 bases matching TRBD1. Germline V gene lookup returns CDR1 SQVTM and CDR2 ANQGSEA. The V and J ends lost 6 bases and 0 bases, in that order; junction bases with no gene match: 8. This CDR3 has 14 amino acids. For the CDR3, the DNA is TGCAGCGTAGCCCGACAGGGCAGCTCCTACGAGCAGTACTTC. It codes for CSVARQGSSYEQYF.

The chain couples TRBV7-6 to TRBJ2-1, with 9 nucleotides matching TRBD2. J gave up 5 bases and V 5 bases, and 4 bases lay outside the gene matches. The CDR3 spans 14 residues. Germline V CDR1 and CDR2: SGHVS, FNYEAQ. This CDR3 reads CASSPSGTHNEQFF. CDR3 coding DNA: TGTGCCAGCAGCCCTAGCGGGACCCACAATGAGCAGTTCTTC.

The CDR3 DNA sequence: TGTGCCAGCTCACAAGCCGACGAGCAGTACTTC. Protein sequence: CASSQADEQYF. This chain links TRBV18 with TRBJ2-7; D ambiguous. The V and J ends lost 4 bases and 5 bases respectively, with 6 bases between them. CDR1 and CDR2 (germline): KGHSH, LQKENI. The CDR3 is 11 residues long.

The gene calls are TRBV5-1 and TRBJ1-3, with TRBD1 matching over 8 bases. The CDR3 loop spans 17 amino acids. V lost 3 bases and J lost 3; bases outside the gene matches: 11. In germline, CDR1 is SGHRS, CDR2 YFSETQ. CDR3 in amino acids: CASSSSIQGGGGNTIYF. CDR3 DNA sequence: TGCGCCAGCAGCTCCTCGATACAGGGGGGTGGTGGAAACACCATATATTTT.

The rearrangement joins TRBV6-1 to TRBJ1-5; D is uncertain. This CDR3 region has 12 residues. Trimming pared 8 bases from V and 0 bases from J, leaving 5 bases between. The germline V gene has CDR1 MNHNS and CDR2 SASEGT. Here the CDR3 reads CASSLSNQPQHF. CDR3 in DNA: TGTGCCAGCTCACTTAGCAATCAGCCCCAGCATTTT.

The V call is TRBV28, the J call TRBJ2-7; D may be TRBD1 or TRBD2 (6 bases each). V was pared by 6 bases and J by 6 bases, with 21 bases between. The CDR3 runs 15 residues. The germline CDR1 and CDR2 sequences are MDHEN and SYDVKM. The CDR3 loop is CASSQRGPGTVEQYF. The CDR3, as DNA: TGTGCCAGCAGCCAACGGGGGCCCGGCACGGTCGAGCAGTACTTC.

V usage is TRBV7-8 and J usage is TRBJ2-5; no clear D gene. Trimming took 6 bases from V and 2 from J, leaving 10 bases between them. CDR1 is SGHVS, CDR2 FQNEAQ, per germline. The CDR3 is 13 amino acids. The CDR3 DNA reads as TGTGCCAGCAGGAAAAGGGATCAAGAGACCCAGTACTTC. Its protein is CASRKRDQETQYF.

The chain is built from TRBV18 and TRBJ1-2; 7 bases agree with TRBD1. This CDR3 region has 16 residues. Germline assignment: CDR1 KGHSH and CDR2 LQKENI. The V and J ends lost 3 bases and 4 bases, in that order; junction bases with no gene match: 11. The CDR3 spells CASSPGTDPLTYGYTF. The DNA for the CDR3 is TGTGCCAGCTCACCGGGGACAGACCCATTAACCTATGGCTACACCTTC.

This clone occurred once. The chain links TRBV2 to TRBJ2-1; 11 bases match TRBD2. Germline-derived CDR1 and CDR2 are SNHLY and FYNNEI. The CDR3 extends over 15 amino acids. Germline trimming cut 6 bases from V and 7 bases from J; bases unmatched to any gene: 8. CDR3 DNA sequence: TGTGCCAGCAGCGTACTAGCGGGAGAGGCGAATGAGCAGTTCTTC. Its protein product is CASSVLAGEANEQFF.

V usage is TRBV4-1 and J usage is TRBJ2-4; D possibly corresponds to TRBD2 (6 bases). The CDR3 extends over 19 amino acids. The germline V and J ends were trimmed by 4 bases and 5 bases, with 27 bases remaining between them. Germline CDR1 MGHRA, CDR2 YSYEKL. The CDR3 sequence: CASSPLGGPAAKIQNIQYF. CDR3 DNA: TGCGCCAGCAGCCCTCTTGGAGGGCCAGCAGCCAAGATTCAAAACATTCAGTACTTC.

This clone was picked up a small number of times. The chain recombines TRBV15 with TRBJ2-1; D is ambiguous. Trimming took off 2 bases at V and 6 bases at J, with 8 bases between the two ends. The CDR3 length is 13 residues. The V gene's germline CDR1 is LNHNV and CDR2 YYDKDF (reference sequence). CDR3 coding DNA: TGTGCCACCAGCAGAAACCCCAGCAATGAGCAGTTCTTC. This gives the protein CATSRNPSNEQFF.

The rearrangement joins TRBV19 to TRBJ1-5; D is possibly TRBD1 (5 bases). The germline V gene has CDR1 LNHDA and CDR2 SQIVND (reference sequence). Trimming removed 4 bases from V and 7 bases from J, with 11 bases in between. The CDR3 is 13 residues long. As DNA, the CDR3 is TGTGCCAGTAGTAGCGACAGCTGGCAGCCCCAGCATTTT. This sequence encodes CASSSDSWQPQHF. The variable domain in full, completed from reference TRBV19 and TRBJ1-5, reads DGGITQSPKYLFRKEGQNVTLSCEQNLNHDAMYWYRQDPGQGLRLIYYSQIVNDFQKGDIAEGYSVSREKKESFPLTVTSAQKNPTAFYLCASSSDSWQPQHFGDGTRLSIL.

The gene calls are TRBV6-1 and TRBJ1-2; D not resolved. V dropped 11 bases and J dropped 2 bases, with 15 bases sitting between them. CDR3 size: 13 residues. The germline gives CDR1 MNHNS, CDR2 SASEGT. This chain's CDR3 is CAGQPGWNYGYTF. The CDR3 DNA reads as TGTGCCGGCCAGCCGGGTTGGAACTATGGCTACACCTTC.